The clone carrying this T cell receptor beta chain was detected a few times. What it recognizes is unknown. The data are from a study of T cells in Graves' hyperthyroidism and ophthalmopathy. Amplification targeted TCR beta CDR3 regions from RNA transcripts. Carried out on the TCR CDR3, a first-round RT-PCR used the HTBI primer set. TCRdb re-called the multiplex PCR reads through MiXCR, storing one row per CDR3 protein. The data contain some 420,000 distinct CDR3 sequences, roughly an eighth of them singletons. Trimming stripped 0 bases from V and 4 bases from J, with 12 bases between. CDR1 MGHRA and CDR2 YSYEKL come from the germline V gene. CDR3 length equals 16 residues. Study-wide results and limits: Blood shared most expanded thyroid clonotypes above 0.001.

Patients were excluded for uncontrolled infection, other autoimmune disease, pregnancy or lactation. PBMCs came from around 10 ml fresh peripheral blood. This chain joins TRBV4-1 and TRBJ2-2, with D unclear. Specimen: blood. This clonotype was sampled from a woman under 30 with Graves' hyperthyroidism. CDR3 DNA: TGCGCCAGCAGCCAAGAGGTAGGAAGAACCACCGGGGAGCTGTTTTTT. Amino acid sequence: CASSQEVGRTTGELFF.